The clone carrying this TCR beta chain turned up a few times. Its target is unknown. The CDR3 consists of 17 residues. The trim removed 1 base at V and 6 bases at J, leaving 8 bases unmatched. Germline CDR1 reads KGHSH; CDR2 reads LQKENI. Researchers amplified the TCR beta CDR3 regions from RNA transcripts. First-round RT-PCR of the TCR CDR3 relied on the HTBI primer set. TCRdb reanalysed the multiplex PCR reads using MiXCR and keeps one entry per CDR3 protein. The sample holds some 700,000 distinct CDR3 sequences, roughly 17% seen once. The sample comes from a study of T cells in Graves' hyperthyroidism and ophthalmopathy. Those with hyperthyroidism were 18 to 65 years old, newly diagnosed, and ill for under 2 months. This sample holds PBMCs from under 11 ml fresh peripheral blood. General observations from the study: Most expanded thyroid clonotypes above 0.001 recurred in blood.

The sample was blood. The rearrangement uses TRBV18 and TRBJ2-3; 12 bases are shared with TRBD1. This receptor was obtained from a man in his fifties or sixties with Graves' hyperthyroidism. CDR3 nucleotides: TGTGCCAGCTCACCACAGCGAGGGACAGGGGGCCGGGATACGCAGTATTTT. Amino acids: CASSPQRGTGGRDTQYF.